One sample yielded the 30 T cell receptor beta chains listed below, sequenced in a study of blood T cells in healthy people across ages. A J-beta primer mix and a sample-barcoded 5' primer were used in a second PCR of about 6 to 12 cycles. TCRdb reanalysed the 5' RACE reads using MiXCR and keeps one entry per CDR3 protein. The table includes 750,000 or so distinct CDR3 sequences, roughly 25% detected once. Another study also made use of these data, one on T cells of mothers and their children.

The sample comprised blood. These receptors all come from a boy between 10 and 17 years old in good health.

This clonotype has only a few counts. This chain links TRBV12-3 or TRBV12-4 with TRBJ1-2; the D is unclear. There are 16 residues in the CDR3. Trimming removed 6 bases from V and 2 bases from J, with 19 bases in between. Here the CDR3 DNA reads TGTGCCAGCAGCCCTGGGCCCGCGACCTCAAACTATGGCTACACCTTC. This sequence encodes CASSPGPATSNYGYTF.

The gene calls are TRBV9 and TRBJ2-1; the match to TRBD2 covers 7 bases. CDR3 length: 14 amino acids. The germline V gene encodes CDR1 SGDLS and CDR2 YYNGEE. V lost 7 bases and J lost 0; bases outside the gene matches: 4. CDR3 sequence (DNA): TGTGCCAGCCAGCGGGGAAGCTCCTACAATGAGCAGTTCTTC. This encodes CASQRGSSYNEQFF.

This rearrangement joins TRBV7-8 to TRBJ2-1; D tentatively reads TRBD1 or TRBD2 (5 bases each). V shed 5 bases and J shed 0 bases, with 14 bases lying between them. Looked up from germline, CDR1 is SGHVS and CDR2 is FQNEAQ. The CDR3 extends over 16 amino acids. The CDR3 nucleotides are TGTGCCAGCAGCCTAGGGACGGGAAACTCCTACAATGAGCAGTTCTTC. This codes for CASSLGTGNSYNEQFF. Full variable domain (outside the CDR3, taken from reference TRBV7-8 and TRBJ2-1): GAGVSQSPRYKVAKRGQDVALRCDPISGHVSLFWYQQALGQGPEFLTYFQNEAQLDKSGLPSDRFFAERPEGSVSTLKIQRTQQEDSAVYLCASSLGTGNSYNEQFFGPGTRLTVL.

V usage is TRBV6-5 and J usage is TRBJ1-3; 8 positions agree with TRBD1. CDR1 and CDR2 (germline): MNHEY, SVGAGI. V shed 3 bases, J shed 9 bases, and the junction held 10 bases outside the gene matches. The CDR3 is made up of 15 amino acids. The CDR3 region is CASSYSDRGIGTIYF. DNA for the CDR3: TGTGCCAGCAGTTATTCCGACAGGGGCATAGGCACCATATATTTT.

This clonotype showed up just a few times. The rearrangement uses TRBV11-2 and TRBJ2-3, with D unresolved. The germline V gene has CDR1 SGHAT and CDR2 FQNNGV. CDR3 size: 16 residues. Trimming took 1 base from V and 5 from J, leaving 16 bases between them. CDR3 sequence reads: CASSLAPDGLQDTQYF. DNA of the CDR3: TGTGCCAGCAGCTTAGCCCCCGACGGGTTACAAGATACGCAGTATTTT.

This clonotype was seen only a few times. The rearrangement joins TRBV12-3 or TRBV12-4 to TRBJ2-5; 11 bases are a match to TRBD2. This CDR3 has 15 amino acids. The V gene end was trimmed by 5 bases and the J gene end by 0 bases; junction bases not matched to a gene: 2. The CDR3 is CASSGLAGHQETQYF. The CDR3 DNA follows: TGTGCCAGCAGTGGACTAGCGGGCCACCAAGAGACCCAGTACTTC.

This chain connects TRBV7-2 to TRBJ2-5; the D is unclear. Trimming took off 6 bases at V and 10 bases at J, with 15 bases between the two ends. This CDR3 comprises 12 residues. CDR1 and CDR2 from the germline V gene are SGHTA and FQGNSA. The CDR3 nucleotides read TGTGCCAGCAGTTACTCCCGCCCAGTCCAGTACTTC. Protein: CASSYSRPVQYF.

The chain couples TRBV4-1 to TRBJ2-5, with D tentatively TRBD2 (5 bases). The J call may not be correct, given that the DNA end is closer to TRBJ2-1. Germline assignment: CDR1 MGHRA and CDR2 YSYEKL. CDR3 length: 14 residues. The CDR3 DNA is TGCGCCAGCAGCCGAGCTCCTGAGGGTATGGAGCAGTTCTTC. This gives the protein CASSRAPEGMEQFF.

This chain connects TRBV5-5 to TRBJ2-5; D is ambiguous. The DNA end lines up better with TRBJ2-7; the J call may be wrong. The germline V gene encodes CDR1 SGHKS and CDR2 YYEKEE (reference sequence). This CDR3 has 15 residues. CDR3 loop: CASSERPAVNYEQYF. The CDR3 nucleotides read TGTGCCAGCAGTGAACGGCCGGCGGTTAACTACGAGCAGTACTTC.

A few counts support this clonotype. The chain carries TRBV9 and TRBJ1-5; D is uncertain. The germline V and J ends were trimmed by 0 bases and 3 bases, with 7 bases remaining between them. The germline CDR1 and CDR2 sequences are SGDLS and YYNGEE. This CDR3 has 14 residues. The CDR3 bases are TGTGCCAGCAGCGTAGCCCCCGACAATCAGCCCCAGCATTTT. Protein product: CASSVAPDNQPQHF.

The CDR3 spells CANGLAGAINEQFF. The DNA of the CDR3 is TGTGCCAACGGACTAGCGGGGGCCATCAATGAGCAGTTCTTC. The chain recombines TRBV7-2 with TRBJ2-5; TRBD2 matches 13 bases. The DNA end lines up better with TRBJ2-1; the J call may be wrong. The CDR3 extends over 14 amino acids. CDR1 SGHTA and CDR2 FQGNSA come from the germline V gene.

This clonotype was counted only a few times. The chain links TRBV6-4 to TRBJ2-4, with D possibly being TRBD2 (5 bases). Germline CDR1 is MRHNA and CDR2 is SNTAGT. The CDR3 totals 15 residues. Trimming pared 7 bases from V and 1 base from J, leaving 14 bases between. CDR3 sequence: CASTTGMGAKNIQYF. Here the CDR3 DNA reads TGTGCCAGCACTACCGGGATGGGGGCCAAAAACATTCAGTACTTC.

The chain joins TRBV20-1 to TRBJ1-4; 10 nucleotides line up with TRBD1. V was pared by 5 bases and J by 5 bases, with 8 bases of the junction left unmatched. Germline CDR1 DFQATT, CDR2 SNEGSKA (reference sequence). The CDR3 spans 15 residues. CDR3 bases: TGCAGTGCTCAGCGGGACAGGGGAATAAATGAAAAACTGTTTTTT. It yields the protein CSAQRDRGINEKLFF.

The V gene is TRBV4-3, the J gene TRBJ2-5; D possibly corresponds to TRBD2 (6 bases). The CDR3 runs to 14 residues. V lost 2 bases to trimming and J lost 5 bases, with 12 bases between them. Germline V gene data show CDR1 as LGHNA and CDR2 as YSLEER. Here the CDR3 reads CASSQMTSVETQYF. CDR3 coding DNA: TGCGCCAGCAGCCAAATGACTAGTGTCGAGACCCAGTACTTC.

This clonotype appeared a few times. The V gene is TRBV11-2, the J gene TRBJ2-3, with 13 bases fitting TRBD2. This CDR3 is built from 20 residues. Trimming at V came to 1 base and at J to 2 bases, leaving 12 bases not matched to a gene. Germline CDR1 reads SGHAT; CDR2 reads FQNNGV. The CDR3 DNA reads TGTGCCAGCAGCTTAGGGTTTGGACTAGCGGGGGTCAAGTACACAGATACGCAGTATTTT. As protein: CASSLGFGLAGVKYTDTQYF.

About this clonotype: At one of its ends the junction is not consistent with the germline gene, which may arise from a read error. The chain has TRBV6-1 and TRBJ2-5; 9 bases are shared with TRBD2. The J call may be in error: the DNA end matches TRBJ2-7 better. Germline V gene lookup returns CDR1 MNHNS and CDR2 SASEGT. CDR3 length equals 17 residues. As DNA, the CDR3 is TGCGCCAGCAGCTCCCCCCTCCTAGCGGGGCCTACCTACGAGCAGTACTTC. Residues: CASSSPLLAGPTYEQYF.

This clonotype was observed a handful of times. The genes are TRBV3-1 and TRBJ2-3; the match to TRBD2 covers 8 bases. The CDR3 covers 16 residues. V lost 0 bases to trimming and J lost 4 bases; unmatched junction nucleotides: 6. The V gene's germline CDR1 is LGHDT and CDR2 YNNKEL (reference sequence). The CDR3 DNA sequence: TGTGCCAGCAGCCAAGATTACGGGGGGGCCGCAGATACGCAGTATTTT. Its translation is CASSQDYGGAADTQYF.

This clonotype appeared a few times. The genes are TRBV7-2 and TRBJ2-7, with 7 bases identical to TRBD1. In germline, CDR1 is SGHTA, CDR2 FQGNSA. Trimming at V came to 0 bases and at J to 5 bases, leaving 4 bases not matched to a gene. This CDR3 contains 14 residues. DNA of the CDR3: TGTGCCAGCAGCTTAGCGGGGGACAGCCACGAGCAGTACTTC. Translated: CASSLAGDSHEQYF.

The chain has TRBV7-2 and TRBJ1-2; no clear D gene. V gave up 2 bases and J gave up 7 bases, with 11 bases separating them. Germline values: CDR1 SGHTA, CDR2 FQGNSA. The CDR3 totals 13 residues. CDR3 coding DNA: TGTGCCAGCAGCTTAAGTACAACGGGTGGCTACACCTTC. Protein: CASSLSTTGGYTF. Full variable domain (remainder filled in from reference TRBV7-2 and TRBJ1-2): GAGVSQSPSNKVTEKGKDVELRCDPISGHTALYWYRQSLGQGLEFLIYFQGNSAPDKSGLPSDRFSAERTGGSVSTLTIQRTQQEDSAVYLCASSLSTTGGYTFGSGTRLTVV.

The rearrangement uses TRBV7-9 and TRBJ2-5; the D gene is possibly TRBD1 (6 bases). The CDR3 contains 15 residues. Germline V gives CDR1 SEHNR, CDR2 FQNEAQ (reference sequence). V lost 5 bases and J 5 bases, leaving 18 bases between the germline ends. The CDR3 is CASSINRDLRETQYF. The CDR3 coding sequence is TGTGCCAGCAGCATCAACAGGGACCTTCGGGAGACCCAGTACTTC.

The CDR3 here is CASSVSGLGGTDTQYF. DNA for the CDR3: TGTGCCAGCAGCGTCTCGGGCCTGGGTGGCACAGATACGCAGTATTTT. V is TRBV9 and J is TRBJ2-3; D not resolved. V was shortened by 2 bases and J by 1 base, with 14 bases between the two germline ends. The CDR3 length is 16 residues. Germline V gene sequence: CDR1 SGDLS, CDR2 YYNGEE.

The chain combines TRBV7-2 with TRBJ2-1, with D possibly matching TRBD2 (5 bases). Trimming shortened V by 1 base and J by 5 bases, and 9 bases separated the two germline ends. From germline, CDR1 is SGHTA and CDR2 FQGNSA. The CDR3 has 14 amino acids. The DNA of the CDR3 is TGTGCCAGCAGCTTAGAGAGCGGAAACAATGAGCAGTTCTTC. It specifies CASSLESGNNEQFF.

The V and J genes are TRBV14 and TRBJ2-1; 13 bases fit TRBD2. Unmatched junction bases numbered 8, after V lost 5 bases and J lost 1 base. Germline loops: CDR1 SGHDN, CDR2 FVKESK. The length of the CDR3 is 18 residues. In nucleotides, the CDR3 is TGTGCCAGCAGCTTAGAACTAGCGGGAGGGCCTTCCTACAATGAGCAGTTCTTC. This codes for CASSLELAGGPSYNEQFF.

This clonotype has just a few counts. The chain couples TRBV29-1 to TRBJ2-7; either TRBD1 or TRBD2 may supply D (5 bases each). Deletions cut 6 bases from V and 3 bases from J, with 12 bases between. This CDR3 is built from 12 residues. Germline V gene lookup returns CDR1 SQVTM and CDR2 ANQGSEA. CDR3 sequence (DNA): TGCAGCGTCCAACAGGCGGGCTACGAGCAGTACTTC. Protein sequence: CSVQQAGYEQYF.

The chain is built from TRBV6-1 and TRBJ2-1; TRBD1 aligns across 12 bases. The CDR3 runs 16 residues. The germline gives CDR1 MNHNS, CDR2 SASEGT. V shed 3 bases, J shed 5 bases, and the junction held 5 bases outside the gene matches. The CDR3 is CASSDGTGGFDNEQFF. CDR3 sequence (DNA): TGTGCCAGCAGTGATGGGACAGGGGGCTTCGACAATGAGCAGTTCTTC.

The rearrangement joins TRBV21-1 to TRBJ2-5; the D call TRBD1 from the table was never checked on the DNA. The J call may be incorrect, as the DNA end agrees better with TRBJ2-7. TRBV21-1 is a recognized pseudogene. This CDR3 spans 14 amino acids. The CDR3 DNA follows: TGTGCCAGCAGCGGGACAGGGGTTTGGTGCGAGCAGTACTTC. Translation: CASSGTGVWCEQYF.

This clonotype was picked up a small number of times. J is TRBJ1-1 and V is TRBV3-1, with D possibly being TRBD1 (6 bases). The CDR3 spans 17 residues. V dropped 0 bases and J dropped 4 bases, with 18 bases sitting between them. The germline V gene has CDR1 LGHDT and CDR2 YNNKEL (reference sequence). DNA of the CDR3: TGTGCCAGCAGCCAAGATAAGGGGCAGGGAGGGGGCACTGAAGCTTTCTTT. Translated: CASSQDKGQGGGTEAFF.

CDR3 region: CASSQIEPLETQYF. The CDR3 DNA reads TGTGCCAGCAGCCAAATCGAGCCCTTAGAGACCCAGTACTTC. The chain is built from TRBV14 and TRBJ2-1, with D unclear. The last part of the DNA fits TRBJ2-5 better; the J call may be wrong. This CDR3 spans 14 amino acids. The germline gives CDR1 SGHDN, CDR2 FVKESK.

Only a few counts were recorded for this clonotype. The rearrangement links TRBV6-5 to TRBJ2-1; TRBD2 agrees at 8 bases. The J call may be mistaken, given a closer DNA end match to TRBJ2-7. The CDR3 runs 12 residues. Germline CDR1 is MNHEY and CDR2 is SVGAGI. The CDR3 region has the DNA TGTGCCAGCAGTTATGCGGGAGGCGAGCAGTACTTC. Translation gives CASSYAGGEQYF.

This clonotype was recorded a few times. The chain is built from TRBV4-1 and TRBJ2-1; 13 bases agree with TRBD2. Germline assignment: CDR1 MGHRA and CDR2 YSYEKL. The CDR3 is 18 amino acids. V shed 0 bases, J shed 12 bases, and the junction held 14 bases outside the gene matches. CDR3 nucleotide sequence: TGCGCCAGCAGCCAAGATCTTGTAGGTGGACTAGCGGGAGTGGGGCAGTTCTTC. Its protein product is CASSQDLVGGLAGVGQFF.